This T cell receptor (beta chain) originates from a study of Graves' ophthalmopathy and Graves' hyperthyroidism. The CDR3 is 14 residues long. V was pared by 5 bases and J by 1 base, with 5 bases of the junction left unmatched. Germline assignment: CDR1 LNHDA and CDR2 SQIVND (reference sequence). This clonotype was counted ten times or more. The hyperthyroidism patients had a new diagnosis of under 2 months' duration and were aged 18 to 65. RNA transcripts served as template for amplifying TCR beta CDR3 sequences. Second-round multiplex PCR came after a first-round RT-PCR that employed HTBI primers. TCRdb passed the multiplex PCR reads through MiXCR, listing each CDR3 protein once. There are over a million distinct CDR3 sequences in the sample; less than 45% occur only once, and 11% lies in the top ten.

Sequencing was carried out using peripheral blood or thyroid tissue (not recorded which). This TCR came from an adult man with Graves' hyperthyroidism. The rearrangement uses TRBV19 and TRBJ2-7, with 7 bases fitting TRBD1. The CDR3 here is CASSPRGQSYEQYF. Written as DNA, the CDR3 is TGTGCCAGTAGTCCTCGGGGACAGTCCTACGAGCAGTACTTC. The full variable domain, in which reference TRBV19 and TRBJ2-7 provide the parts outside the CDR3, is DGGITQSPKYLFRKEGQNVTLSCEQNLNHDAMYWYRQDPGQGLRLIYYSQIVNDFQKGDIAEGYSVSREKKESFPLTVTSAQKNPTAFYLCASSPRGQSYEQYFGPGTRLTVT.